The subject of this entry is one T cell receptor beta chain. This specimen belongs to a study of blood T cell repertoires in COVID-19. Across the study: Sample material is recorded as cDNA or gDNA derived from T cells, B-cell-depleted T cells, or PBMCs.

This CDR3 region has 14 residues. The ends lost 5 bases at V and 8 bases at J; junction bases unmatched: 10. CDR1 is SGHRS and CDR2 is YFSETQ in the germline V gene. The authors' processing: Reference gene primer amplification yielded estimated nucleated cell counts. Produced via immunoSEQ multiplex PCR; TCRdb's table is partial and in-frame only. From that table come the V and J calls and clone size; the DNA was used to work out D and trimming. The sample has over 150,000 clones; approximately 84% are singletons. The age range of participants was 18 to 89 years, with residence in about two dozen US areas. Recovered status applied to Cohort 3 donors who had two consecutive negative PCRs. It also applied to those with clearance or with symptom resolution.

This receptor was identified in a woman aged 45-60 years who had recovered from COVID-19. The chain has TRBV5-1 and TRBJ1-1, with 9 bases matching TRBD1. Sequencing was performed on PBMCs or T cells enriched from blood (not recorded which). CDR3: CASSRVGQGFEAFF. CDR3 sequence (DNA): TGCGCCAGCAGTCGGGTGGGACAGGGTTTCGAAGCTTTCTTT. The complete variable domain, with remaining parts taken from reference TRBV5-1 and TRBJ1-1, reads KAGVTQTPRYLIKTRGQQVTLSCSPISGHRSVSWYQQTPGQGLQFLFEYFSETQRNKGNFPGRFSGRQFSNSRSEMNVSTLELGDSALYLCASSRVGQGFEAFFGQGTRLTVV.